This TCR beta chain was documented in a study of T cells in Graves' hyperthyroidism and ophthalmopathy. Across the whole study: Blood was drawn when the patient was first diagnosed and still untreated.

This clonotype has ten or more counts. The CDR3 is 16 residues long. Germline V gene data show CDR1 as SGHAT and CDR2 as FQNNGV. V lost 5 bases to trimming and J lost 6 bases; unmatched junction nucleotides: 14. Exclusion followed for patients with uncontrolled infection, other autoimmune disease, pregnancy or lactation. Clinical symptoms, serum thyroxine, TRAb, thyroid ultrasound and orbital computed tomography informed diagnoses. RNA transcripts were the template for amplifying TCR beta CDR3 regions. With the HTBI primer set, the TCR CDR3 went through a first round of RT-PCR. TCRdb re-analysed the multiplex PCR reads in MiXCR, keeping a single row per CDR3 protein. Among about 290,000 distinct CDR3 sequences listed, approximately 15% were seen once.

The receptor comes from a woman aged 60-75 years with Graves' ophthalmopathy. The sample was blood. The rearrangement joins TRBV11-2 to TRBJ2-7; 9 nucleotides match TRBD1. CDR3: CASSKAPGQGMSEQYF. Here the CDR3 DNA reads TGTGCCAGCAGCAAGGCTCCGGGACAGGGTATGAGCGAGCAGTACTTC.